This T cell receptor (beta chain) is from a study of cytomegalovirus exposure and HLA in healthy donors. Broader study findings: Fewer N-insertions (relative to the roughly 700-donor mean) were reportedly seen in an Asian-associated ancestry cluster in a later analysis. TCR beta V segments were, for the most part, productive about 87% or about 30% of the time in an earlier analysis.

Remarks on this clone: The antigen is not known.

The primer mix had 60 Vbeta and 13 Jbeta primers. Measured with immunoSEQ multiplex PCR; TCRdb has only the in-frame clones, and not every one. Found here are roughly 140,000 clones, around 77% of them singletons; the top ten hold 2% to 2.5%. The ends were cut back, 5 bases at V and 4 bases at J, with 11 bases in the middle. Looked up from germline, CDR1 is LNHDA and CDR2 is SQIVND (reference sequence). The length of the CDR3 is 13 residues. Sample: PBMCs. The V call is TRBV19, the J call TRBJ2-5; D may be TRBD2 (6 bases). This receptor was obtained from a young man in good health and CMV-seronegative. CDR3 bases: TGTGCCAGTAGTCCGGGACTCCGAGAGACCCAGTACTTC. Translated: CASSPGLRETQYF.